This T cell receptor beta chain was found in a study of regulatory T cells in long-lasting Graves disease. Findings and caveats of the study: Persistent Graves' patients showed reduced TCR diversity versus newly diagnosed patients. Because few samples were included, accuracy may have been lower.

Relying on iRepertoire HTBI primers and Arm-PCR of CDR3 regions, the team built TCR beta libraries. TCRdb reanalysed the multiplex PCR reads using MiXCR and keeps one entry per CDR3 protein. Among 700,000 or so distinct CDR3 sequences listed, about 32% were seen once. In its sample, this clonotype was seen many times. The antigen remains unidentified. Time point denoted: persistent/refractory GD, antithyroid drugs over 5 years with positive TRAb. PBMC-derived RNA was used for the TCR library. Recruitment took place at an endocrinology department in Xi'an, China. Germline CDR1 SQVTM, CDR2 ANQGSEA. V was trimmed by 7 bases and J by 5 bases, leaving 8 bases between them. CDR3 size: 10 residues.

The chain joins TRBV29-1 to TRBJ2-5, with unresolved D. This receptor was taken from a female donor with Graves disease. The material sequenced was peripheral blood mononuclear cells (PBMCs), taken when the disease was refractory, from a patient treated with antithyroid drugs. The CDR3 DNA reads TGCAGCGCGGTCGGGGAGACCCAGTACTTC. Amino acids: CSAVGETQYF.